These 9 T cell receptor beta chains share one sample of origin, sequenced in a study of T-cell reconstitution after alpha-beta-depleted transplantation in children. The authors prepared the TCRbeta library with unique molecular identifiers. TCRdb re-called the PCR reads through MiXCR, storing one row per CDR3 protein. The top ten clones hold less than 20% of a sample with 130,000 to 150,000 distinct CDR3 sequences, around 8.5% of them seen once. Specimen: PBMCs, mostly from graft donor cells, collected 180 days after TCRalphabeta/CD19-depleted stem cell transplant. The receptors were sampled from a female patient aged 2-9 years who had a stem cell transplant for congenital amegakaryocytic thrombocytopenia, so the T cells may come from the graft donor.

V usage is TRBV28 and J usage is TRBJ2-2, with D perhaps TRBD1 or TRBD2 (7 bases each). The V and J ends lost 10 bases and 5 bases respectively, with 20 bases between them. Germline V CDR1 and CDR2: MDHEN, SYDVKM. This CDR3 has 15 residues. CDR3 in amino acids: CATESGGALTGELFF. Written as DNA, the CDR3 is TGTGCCACCGAATCAGGGGGGGCCCTTACCGGGGAGCTGTTTTTT.

The chain uses TRBV4-3 and TRBJ1-6; TRBD1 aligns across 8 bases. The CDR3 sequence is 14 residues long. With V trimmed by 5 bases and J by 11 bases, 8 bases remained unmatched. Germline assignment: CDR1 LGHNA and CDR2 YSLEER. The CDR3 DNA follows: TGCGCCAGCAGCAAAGGACAGGGAGGTCCACCCCTCCACTTT. Translating it yields CASSKGQGGPPLHF.

This clonotype showed up many times. The chain links TRBV5-6 to TRBJ1-5; 8 positions agree with TRBD1. CDR3 size: 14 residues. The ends lost 4 bases at V and 10 bases at J; junction bases unmatched: 10. Germline V lookup: CDR1 SGHDT, CDR2 YYEEEE. The CDR3 DNA follows: TGTGCCAGCAGCACTGGACAGGGAGTTGTACCCCAGCATTTT. The encoded protein is CASSTGQGVVPQHF.

The chain carries TRBV11-2 and TRBJ2-5; the D gene is possibly TRBD1 (6 bases). The CDR3 totals 16 residues. Germline lookup yields CDR1 SGHAT and CDR2 FQNNGV. V gave up 6 bases and J gave up 3 bases, with 20 bases separating them. The CDR3: CASSESATAGEETQYF. As DNA, the CDR3 is TGTGCCAGCAGTGAATCAGCAACGGCAGGGGAAGAGACCCAGTACTTC.

CDR3 nucleotides: TGTGCCACCAGTGGGTGGGGCTCTGGGGCCAACGTCCTGACTTTC. Encoded protein: CATSGWGSGANVLTF. This rearrangement joins TRBV24-1 to TRBJ2-6; no definite D call. The CDR3 is 15 amino acids. Trimming cost V 5 bases and J 0 bases, with 7 bases left between them. Germline loops: CDR1 KGHDR, CDR2 SFDVKD.

In this sample, this clonotype turned up many times. The chain employs TRBV20-1 and TRBJ1-5; D ambiguous. This CDR3 contains 15 residues. V was pared by 3 bases and J by 6 bases, with 18 bases between. Germline V gene sequence: CDR1 DFQATT, CDR2 SNEGSKA (reference sequence). CDR3 residues: CSASRYHGEGQPQHF. CDR3 DNA sequence: TGCAGTGCTAGTAGGTACCACGGCGAGGGTCAGCCCCAGCATTTT.

This clonotype showed up many times. The chain uses TRBV11-3 and TRBJ2-7, with a weak D call TRBD2 (6 bases). The CDR3 is 12 amino acids. V lost 2 bases, J lost 7 bases, and 9 bases lay in between. Germline V gene data show CDR1 as SGHNT and CDR2 as YENEEA. Here the CDR3 DNA reads TGTGCCAGCAGCTTATGGGCGGGGGAGCAGTACTTC. Translating it yields CASSLWAGEQYF.

A few counts support this clonotype. This chain uses TRBV20-1 with TRBJ1-5; 7 nucleotides match TRBD1. CDR1 and CDR2 (germline): DFQATT, SNEGSKA (reference sequence). Unmatched junction bases numbered 2, after V lost 0 bases and J lost 0 bases. The CDR3 is 15 residues long. CDR3 residues: CSARETGTSNQPQHF. CDR3 nucleotide sequence: TGCAGTGCTAGAGAGACAGGGACTAGCAATCAGCCCCAGCATTTT.

This clonotype was seen many times. The chain joins TRBV20-1 to TRBJ2-5; no definite D call. V lost 4 bases and J lost 2, with 11 bases in between. The CDR3 contains 13 residues. Looked up from germline, CDR1 is DFQATT and CDR2 is SNEGSKA (reference sequence). The CDR3 reads CSAIQTLQETQYF. The CDR3, as DNA: TGCAGTGCTATCCAGACACTTCAAGAGACCCAGTACTTC.